A selection of T cell receptor beta chains follows, all from one sample in a study of cytotoxic CD8 clonotypes in ibrutinib-treated CLL. Generated by immunoSEQ multiplex PCR, the TCRdb table keeps only in-frame clones and is missing some. The top ten hold roughly 24% of the sample, which has approximately 92,000 clones, around 77% seen once. The sample here was PBMCs, taken after 24 months of ibrutinib treatment. These receptors all come from a human donor with chronic lymphocytic leukemia. CDR3s include the opening cysteine and the closing phenylalanine or tryptophan. D genes are given only for firm matches. Clone size, where shown, is once, few, many, or a class for clones that have expanded.

J gene	D gene	V gene	clone size	CDR3 protein	CDR3 DNA
TRBJ2-7	TRBD2	TRBV18	NA	CASSPPGTRDSYEQYF	TGTGCCAGCTCGCCCCCGGGGACTAGGGATTCCTACGAGCAGTACTTC
TRBJ2-5	NA	TRBV2	NA	CASSGQVETQYF	TGTGCCAGCAGTGGGCAGGTGGAGACCCAGTACTTC
TRBJ1-6	NA	TRBV18	NA	CASSPEGSNSPLHF	TGTGCCAGCTCACCGGAAGGAAGCAATTCACCCCTCCACTTT
TRBJ1-5	TRBD1	TRBV19	once	CASSPGSGTGGTHSNQPQHF	TGTGCCAGTAGTCCCGGATCCGGGACAGGGGGGACCCATAGCAATCAGCCCCAGCATTTT
TRBJ2-1	TRBD2	TRBV11-2	NA	CASSRWVLADYNEQFF	TGTGCCAGCAGCCGGTGGGTACTAGCGGATTACAATGAGCAGTTCTTC
TRBJ1-1	TRBD1	TRBV7-6	NA	CASSPLQGPEEGWNTEAFF	TGTGCCAGCAGCCCTCTACAGGGGCCCGAGGAGGGTTGGAACACTGAAGCTTTCTTT
TRBJ1-3	NA	TRBV5-1	NA	CASSLGRGSGNTIYF	TGCGCCAGCAGCTTGGGTCGGGGATCTGGAAACACCATATATTTT
TRBJ2-1	TRBD2	TRBV7-6	NA	CASSPVIAGDEQFF	TGTGCCAGCAGCCCGGTGATAGCGGGAGATGAGCAGTTCTTC
TRBJ2-5	NA	TRBV2	NA	CASSALTGNRETQYF	TGTGCCAGCAGTGCATTAACAGGGAACCGGGAGACCCAGTACTTC
TRBJ1-1	NA	TRBV19	NA	CASPNGDTEAFF	TGTGCCAGTCCAAACGGGGACACTGAAGCTTTCTTT
TRBJ1-2	TRBD1	TRBV28	NA	CASSTAKWTGNRYTF	TGTGCCAGCAGTACGGCCAAATGGACAGGGAATCGCTACACCTTC
TRBJ2-5	NA	TRBV5-1	NA	CASSPAGPKTQYF	TGCGCCAGCAGCCCGGCAGGGCCGAAGACCCAGTACTTC
TRBJ2-2	NA	TRBV6-1	few	CASSEESFSGANTGELFF	TGTGCCAGCAGTGAAGAATCTTTTAGCGGCGCGAACACCGGGGAGCTGTTTTTT
TRBJ2-7	TRBD1	TRBV19	NA	CASSMTSQGAHEQYF	TGTGCCAGTAGTATGACATCACAGGGGGCCCACGAGCAGTACTTC
TRBJ1-4	NA	TRBV6-1	NA	CASTVRPQTNEKLFF	TGTGCCAGCACCGTCAGACCTCAAACTAATGAAAAACTGTTTTTT
TRBJ1-2	NA	TRBV15	NA	CATSREGIGRDRYGYTF	TGTGCCACCAGCAGAGAGGGTATTGGCAGGGATCGGTATGGCTACACCTTC
TRBJ2-7	TRBD1	TRBV5-1	NA	CASRKQGAYEQYF	TGCGCCAGCAGAAAACAGGGGGCCTACGAGCAGTACTTC
TRBJ1-5	TRBD1	TRBV19	NA	CASEMGQGRNQPQHF	TGTGCCAGCGAAATGGGACAGGGTAGGAATCAGCCCCAGCATTTT
TRBJ2-7	TRBD2	TRBV4-1	once	CASSRDILGLGYEQYF	TGCGCCAGCAGCCGAGACATCTTGGGACTAGGGTACGAGCAGTACTTC
TRBJ1-5	NA	TRBV10-3	NA	CAISEGGARQPQHF	TGTGCCATCAGTGAAGGGGGGGCTAGGCAGCCCCAGCATTTT
TRBJ1-2	TRBD1	TRBV2	NA	CASSEQGADYGYTF	TGTGCCAGCAGTGAGCAGGGGGCTGACTATGGCTACACCTTC
TRBJ1-2	NA	TRBV5-1	NA	CASSLLYHRTQDNRGYGYTF	TGCGCCAGCAGCTTGTTATACCACCGAACTCAGGACAATCGAGGCTATGGCTACACCTTC
TRBJ2-3	NA	TRBV19	few	CATAVGTDTQYF	TGTGCCACGGCGGTGGGCACAGATACGCAGTATTTT
TRBJ1-6	NA	TRBV4-3	NA	CASSQDYLGGVRNSPLHF	TGCGCCAGCAGCCAAGATTATCTGGGGGGTGTGCGAAATTCACCCCTCCACTTT
TRBJ2-5	TRBD2	TRBV5-6	NA	CASSLLAGGQETQYF	TGTGCCAGCAGCTTACTAGCGGGGGGCCAAGAGACCCAGTACTTC
TRBJ1-5	TRBD1	TRBV19	NA	CATNRDRVNQPQHF	TGTGCCACAAACCGGGACAGGGTCAATCAGCCCCAGCATTTT
TRBJ1-5	NA	TRBV5-1	NA	CASSTGSGQPQHF	TGCGCCAGCAGCACCGGTAGCGGGCAGCCCCAGCATTTT
TRBJ2-3	TRBD1	TRBV11-2	NA	CASSSRDRVTQYF	TGTGCCAGCAGCTCCCGGGACAGGGTTACGCAGTATTTT
TRBJ2-7	NA	TRBV19	NA	CASSMYGGTYEQYF	TGTGCCAGTAGTATGTATGGCGGGACCTACGAGCAGTACTTC
TRBJ2-7	NA	TRBV7-9	NA	CASSFSRTTIHEQYF	TGTGCCAGCAGCTTTAGCAGGACTACGATTCACGAGCAGTACTTC
TRBJ1-1	NA	TRBV4-2	NA	CASSQERRGFLMNTEAFF	TGTGCCAGCAGCCAAGAGAGGAGAGGATTTCTGATGAACACTGAAGCTTTCTTT
TRBJ2-5	NA	TRBV18	NA	CASSPPAGPETQYF	TGTGCCAGCTCACCACCAGCGGGCCCGGAGACCCAGTACTTC
TRBJ1-1	TRBD1	TRBV9	NA	CASSGDTGTGGSAFF	TGTGCCAGCAGCGGTGACACTGGGACAGGTGGTTCGGCTTTCTTT
TRBJ1-1	NA	TRBV28	NA	CASSLPGGLTGTRKAFF	TGTGCCAGCAGTTTACCGGGGGGCCTAACAGGAACCAGGAAAGCTTTCTTT
TRBJ1-2	NA	TRBV28	NA	CASRQNYGYTF	TGTGCCAGCAGGCAAAACTATGGCTACACCTTC
TRBJ2-7	TRBD2	TRBV28	NA	CARTTGLAEYYEQYF	TGTGCCAGGACCACGGGACTAGCGGAGTACTACGAGCAGTACTTC
TRBJ2-3	NA	TRBV6-5	NA	CAARTLGIGDTQYF	TGTGCCGCTAGAACGCTAGGGATCGGAGATACGCAGTATTTT